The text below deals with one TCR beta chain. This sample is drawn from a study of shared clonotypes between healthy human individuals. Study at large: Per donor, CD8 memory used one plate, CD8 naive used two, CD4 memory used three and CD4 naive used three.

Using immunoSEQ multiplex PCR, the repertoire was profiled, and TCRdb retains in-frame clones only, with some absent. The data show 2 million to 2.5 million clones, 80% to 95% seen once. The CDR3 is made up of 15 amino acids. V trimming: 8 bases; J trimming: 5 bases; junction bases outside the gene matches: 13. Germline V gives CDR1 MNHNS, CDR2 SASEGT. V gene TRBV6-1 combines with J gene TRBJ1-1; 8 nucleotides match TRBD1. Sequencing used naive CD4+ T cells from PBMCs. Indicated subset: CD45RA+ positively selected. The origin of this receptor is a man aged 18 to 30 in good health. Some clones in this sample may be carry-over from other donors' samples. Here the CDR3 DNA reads TGTGCCAGCTTCCCAGGGGGCACGTTTGGGACTGAAGCTTTCTTT. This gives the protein CASFPGGTFGTEAFF.